Below are 3 T cell receptor beta chains sequenced from a single sample in a study of blood T cell repertoires in COVID-19. Clones were read by immunoSEQ multiplex PCR, and TCRdb kept only the in-frame ones, dropping some. The sample holds about 150,000 clones; 83% are singletons and the top ten take 12%. The sequenced material came from peripheral blood. These receptors originate from a woman aged 55-75 years with COVID-19, enrolled during active disease.

This chain joins TRBV18 and TRBJ2-2; D gene uncertain. The germline CDR1 and CDR2 sequences are KGHSH and LQKENI. Trimming took 2 bases from V and 3 from J, leaving 13 bases between them. This CDR3 is 16 amino acids long. CDR3: CASSPILAEYTGELFF. The CDR3 nucleotides read TGTGCCAGCTCACCAATTCTGGCGGAGTACACCGGGGAGCTGTTTTTT. The full variable domain, in which reference TRBV18 and TRBJ2-2 provide the parts outside the CDR3, is NAGVMQNPRHLVRRRGQEARLRCSPMKGHSHVYWYRQLPEEGLKFMVYLQKENIIDESGMPKERFSAEFPKEGPSILRIQQVVRGDSAAYFCASSPILAEYTGELFFGEGSRLTVL.

The chain links TRBV14 to TRBJ2-2; 10 bases match TRBD1. This CDR3 has 19 amino acids. Germline loops: CDR1 SGHDN, CDR2 FVKESK. J gave up 3 bases and V 0 bases, and 10 bases lay outside the gene matches. The CDR3 region has the DNA TGTGCCAGCAGCCAAGATTTGGGACAGGGGAAGTATGACACCGGGGAGCTGTTTTTT. Encoded protein: CASSQDLGQGKYDTGELFF.

This clone was detected only once. The chain carries TRBV19 and TRBJ1-4, with 10 positions matching TRBD1. With V trimmed by 4 bases and J by 7 bases, 3 bases remained unmatched. This CDR3 is built from 14 residues. Looked up from germline, CDR1 is LNHDA and CDR2 is SQIVND (reference sequence). CDR3 in DNA: TGTGCCAGTAGTAACCGGGACAGGGGTGAAAAACTGTTTTTT. It yields the protein CASSNRDRGEKLFF.